This T cell receptor beta chain was sequenced for a study of tumor and adjacent non-tumor tissue in lung cancer. No cell sorting was done before RNA was extracted from the tissue. Study-wide results and caveats: Normal lung showed higher cumulative top 100 clone frequency than tumor.

This clonotype was seen many times. Its cognate antigen is unknown. Three rounds of nested PCR, following a modified ARM-PCR protocol, produced the TCRbeta library. A single record per CDR3 protein comes from TCRdb applying MiXCR to the multiplex PCR reads. The data contain around 200,000 distinct CDR3 sequences, 60% to 85% of them seen just once; the ten biggest clones take up almost 25%. This CDR3 comprises 14 residues. Trimming left V 3 bases short and J 8 bases short, with 13 bases between. Sequencing was carried out using lung tumor tissue. The origin of this receptor is a man between 60 and 70 years old with non-small cell lung cancer. The chain employs TRBV12-3 or TRBV12-4 and TRBJ1-4; D remains ambiguous. DNA for the CDR3: TGTGCCAGCAGTTTCCGCCAGAGCGGCGAAAAACTGTTTTTT. As protein: CASSFRQSGEKLFF.